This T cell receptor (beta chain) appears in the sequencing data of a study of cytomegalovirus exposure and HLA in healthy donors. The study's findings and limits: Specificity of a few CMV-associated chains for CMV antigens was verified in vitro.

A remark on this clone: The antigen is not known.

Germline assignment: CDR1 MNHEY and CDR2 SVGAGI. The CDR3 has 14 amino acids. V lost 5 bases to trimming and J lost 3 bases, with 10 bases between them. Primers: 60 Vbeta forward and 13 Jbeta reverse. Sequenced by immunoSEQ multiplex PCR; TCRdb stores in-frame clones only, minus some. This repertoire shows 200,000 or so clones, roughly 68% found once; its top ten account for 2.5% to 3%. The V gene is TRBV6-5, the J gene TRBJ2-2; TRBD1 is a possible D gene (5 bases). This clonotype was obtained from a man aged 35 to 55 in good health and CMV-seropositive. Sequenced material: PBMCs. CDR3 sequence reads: CASSTTRDTGELFF. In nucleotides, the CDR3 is TGTGCCAGCAGTACCACCAGGGACACCGGGGAGCTGTTTTTT.